These T cell receptor beta chains were read from a single sample in a study of cytomegalovirus exposure and HLA in healthy donors. Sequenced by immunoSEQ multiplex PCR; TCRdb stores in-frame clones only, minus some. The table includes tens of thousands of clones, approximately 65% detected once. The sequenced sample was PBMCs. The receptors here all came from a man aged 30 to 39 in good health and CMV-seronegative. The CDR3 runs from the conserved cysteine through the conserved F or W. D genes are given only for firm matches. The size field is filled for only some rows; it gives once, few, many or a size class.

-	TRBV7-6	TRBJ2-2	TRBD2	TGTGCCAGCCAGAGCGGGGGGGCCAACACCGGGGAGCTGTTTTTT	CASQSGGANTGELFF
few	TRBV6-5	TRBJ1-6	-	TGTGCCAGCAGCCTCAGGGGCAATTCACCCCTCCACTTT	CASSLRGNSPLHF
-	TRBV10-3	TRBJ2-3	-	TGTGCCATCCTAATCGAAAGCACAGATACGCAGTATTTT	CAILIESTDTQYF
few	TRBV14	TRBJ1-2	-	TGTGCCAGCAGCCAAGTTCCCCAAGGCTACACCTTC	CASSQVPQGYTF
-	TRBV5-1	TRBJ1-2	TRBD1	TGCGCCAGCAGCCCCGGACAGGGGGGTACCGGCTACACCTTC	CASSPGQGGTGYTF
-	TRBV27	TRBJ1-2	-	TGTGCCAGCACGAGGATCGGACAGTCGTTCTATGGCTACACCTTC	CASTRIGQSFYGYTF
-	TRBV9	TRBJ1-2	-	TGTGCCAGCAGCGTAGGGTCCCCGAAACAGGGTCATGGCTACACCTTC	CASSVGSPKQGHGYTF
-	TRBV5-1	TRBJ1-1	TRBD1	TGCGCCAGCAGCTCGAGGACAGGGGAGATGAACACTGAAGCTTTCTTT	CASSSRTGEMNTEAFF
-	TRBV7-9	TRBJ1-5	-	TGTGCCAGCAGCTTATCGGGGGGAAATCAGCCCCAGCATTTT	CASSLSGGNQPQHF
-	TRBV5-6	TRBJ1-1	TRBD1	TGTGCCAGCAGCAGGACAGGGGATTACATGAACACTGAAGCTTTCTTT	CASSRTGDYMNTEAFF
-	TRBV28	TRBJ1-5	-	TGTGCCAGCAGCCTAAATCAGCCCCAGCATTTT	CASSLNQPQHF
once	TRBV5-1	TRBJ2-7	-	TGCGCCAGCAGCTTGGTAGAGGGAAGTGCGTACGAGCAGTACTTC	CASSLVEGSAYEQYF
-	TRBV18	TRBJ2-1	TRBD2	TGTGCCAGCTCACCCGGAGCGGGAGCGGGGGATGAGCAGTTCTTC	CASSPGAGAGDEQFF
-	TRBV5-1	TRBJ1-5	-	TGCGCCAGCAGCTTAGAAGGAGGGGTTTATAGCAATCAGCCCCAGCATTTT	CASSLEGGVYSNQPQHF
-	TRBV4-1	TRBJ1-1	TRBD1	TGCGCCAGCAGCCAAGAGTCAGGGGGGTTTAGGGCTTTCTTT	CASSQESGGFRAFF
-	TRBV5-6	TRBJ1-1	-	TGTGCCAGCAGCTTGAGGCGGGAAGCTTTCTTT	CASSLRREAFF
-	TRBV9	TRBJ2-2	-	TGTGCCAGCAGCCCGAGGTTATTGAACACCGGGGAGCTGTTTTTT	CASSPRLLNTGELFF
-	TRBV4-3	TRBJ1-5	-	TGCGCCAGCAGCCAAGTGGCGGGTCAGCCCCAGCATTTT	CASSQVAGQPQHF